Below, one T cell receptor beta chain is given with its context. Its cognate antigen is unknown. V lost 4 bases and J 6 bases, leaving 19 bases between the germline ends. Germline CDR1 is SGHRS and CDR2 is YFSETQ. The length of the CDR3 is 15 residues. This entry belongs to a study of cytomegalovirus exposure and HLA in healthy donors. The study, taken as a whole, reports: Data from an earlier analysis indicated that most TCR beta V segments were productive either about 87% or about 30% of the time.

PCR primers comprised 60 Vbeta and 13 Jbeta primers. Profiled with immunoSEQ multiplex PCR; TCRdb holds only in-frame clones, not every one. The data contain tens of thousands of clones, roughly 82% of them singletons. This clonotype was sampled from a man aged 30 to 45 in good health and CMV-seropositive. The source material was PBMCs. The chain couples TRBV5-1 to TRBJ2-5, with D perhaps TRBD2 (6 bases). The CDR3 is CASSTGTGEVKTQYF. The CDR3, as DNA: TGCGCCAGCAGCACGGGGACTGGGGAGGTGAAGACCCAGTACTTC.